The source of this T cell receptor beta chain is a study of blood T cells in healthy people across ages. Study-wide findings and caveats: PBMCs left unsorted prevented a conclusive naive versus antigen-experienced comparison. Long-lived donors carried more naive CD4+ cells and greater diversity than aged donors. Per-million-T-cell TCR beta diversity fell roughly linearly with age.

Sample-barcoded 5' priming and a J-beta primer mix drove a second PCR of roughly 7 to 11 cycles. MiXCR, run by TCRdb on the 5' RACE reads, gives a single entry per CDR3 protein. The table lists hundreds of thousands of distinct CDR3 sequences, 45% to 50% of them singletons. This CDR3 is 14 amino acids long. The V end was cut by 7 bases, the J end by 0 bases, with 14 bases between. Germline CDR1 and CDR2: SQVTM and ANQGSEA. Peripheral blood samples of about 10 milliliters were drawn from each donor. Points on this clonotype: Its antigen is currently unknown.

Sequenced sample: blood. The sequence came from a woman aged 60-75 years in good health. V and J are TRBV29-1 and TRBJ2-3; D remains ambiguous. CDR3 region: CSAEPPLSTDTQYF. CDR3 DNA sequence: TGCAGCGCCGAACCTCCTCTTAGCACAGATACGCAGTATTTT.